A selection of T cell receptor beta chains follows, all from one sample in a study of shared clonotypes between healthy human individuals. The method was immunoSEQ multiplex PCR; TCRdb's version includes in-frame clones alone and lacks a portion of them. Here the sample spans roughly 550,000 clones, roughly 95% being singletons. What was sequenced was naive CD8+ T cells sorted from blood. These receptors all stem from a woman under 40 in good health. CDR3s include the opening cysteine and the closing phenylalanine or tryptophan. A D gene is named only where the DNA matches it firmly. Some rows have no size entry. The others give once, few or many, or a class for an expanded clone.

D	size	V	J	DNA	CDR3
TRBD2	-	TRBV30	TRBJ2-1	TGTGCCTGGAGTAACCCGACTAGCCGCTCCTACAATGAGCAGTTCTTC	CAWSNPTSRSYNEQFF
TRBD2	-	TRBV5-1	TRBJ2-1	TGCGCCAGCAGCCCCCGGGTAGCGGGAGCGTTCTACAATGAGCAGTTCTTC	CASSPRVAGAFYNEQFF
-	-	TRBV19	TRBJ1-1	TGTGCCAGTAGTTCTCAGGGTTGGGGAAGCACTGAAGCTTTCTTT	CASSSQGWGSTEAFF
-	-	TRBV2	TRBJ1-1	TGTGCCAGCAGCGACGGTCACAGGGCATTGAACACTGAAGCTTTCTTT	CASSDGHRALNTEAFF
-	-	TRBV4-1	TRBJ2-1	TGCGCCAGCAGCCAAGTCCCCGGACTATCGACGGATGAGCAGTTCTTC	CASSQVPGLSTDEQFF
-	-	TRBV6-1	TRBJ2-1	TGTGCCAGCAGGGGCACAGGGCATGAGCAGTTCTTC	CASRGTGHEQFF
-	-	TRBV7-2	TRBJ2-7	TGTGCCAGCAGCTTAGAAATCGGACGGAGCTCCTACGAGCAGTACTTC	CASSLEIGRSSYEQYF
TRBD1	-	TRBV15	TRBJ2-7	TGTGCCACCAGCGTAGGACAGGGCTACGAGCAGTACTTC	CATSVGQGYEQYF
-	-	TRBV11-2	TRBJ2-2	TGTGCCAGCAGCCCCCCAAACCTCAACACCGGGGAGCTGTTTTTT	CASSPPNLNTGELFF
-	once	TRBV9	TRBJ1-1	TGTGCCAGCAGCGAGGAGGGTAATCTGAACACTGAAGCTTTCTTT	CASSEEGNLNTEAFF
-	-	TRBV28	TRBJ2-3	TGTGCCAGCAGTCCCATCCGAACTAGCACAGATACGCAGTATTTT	CASSPIRTSTDTQYF
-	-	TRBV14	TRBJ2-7	TGTGCCAGCAGCGGGGGCAGACCGTCCGAGCAGTACTTC	CASSGGRPSEQYF
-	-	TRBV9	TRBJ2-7	TGTGCCAGCAGCCTCGCGGACTACTCCTACGAGCAGTACTTC	CASSLADYSYEQYF
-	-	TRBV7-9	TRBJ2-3	TGTGCCAGCAGCTTTTCTAGGATTAACACAGATACGCAGTATTTT	CASSFSRINTDTQYF
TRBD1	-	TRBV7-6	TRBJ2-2	TGTGCCAGCAGCTTTGGGGTAGACAGGGTCAGCGATAGGCCCCCCGGGGAGCTGTTTTTT	CASSFGVDRVSDRPPGELFF
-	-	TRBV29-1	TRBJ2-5	TGCAGCGTACAGAGTCAAGAGACCCAGTACTTC	CSVQSQETQYF
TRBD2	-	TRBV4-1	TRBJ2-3	TGCGCCAGCAGCCAACCGGGGTGGCTAGCGGGCGATACGCAGTATTTT	CASSQPGWLAGDTQYF
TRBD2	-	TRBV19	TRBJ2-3	TGTGCCAGTAGTATCACTAGCGGGAGTACAGATACGCAGTATTTT	CASSITSGSTDTQYF
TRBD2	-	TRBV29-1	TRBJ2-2	TGCAGCGTTTATCCGACTAGCGGAAGACGGGAGTCCGGGGAGCTGTTTTTT	CSVYPTSGRRESGELFF
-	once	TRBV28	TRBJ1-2	TGTGCCAGCAGTCCGCCTGGGGTGACTAACTATGGCTACACCTTC	CASSPPGVTNYGYTF
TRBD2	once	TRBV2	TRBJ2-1	TGTGCCAGCAGTGTCTGGCGGGAGATGTTCTACAATGAGCAGTTCTTC	CASSVWREMFYNEQFF
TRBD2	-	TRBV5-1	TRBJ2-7	TGCGCCAGCAGCCCACTGACTAGCGGGAGAGGGGAGCAGTACTTC	CASSPLTSGRGEQYF
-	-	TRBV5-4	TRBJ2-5	TGTGCCAGCAGCTTGGGCACAGAGACCCAGTACTTC	CASSLGTETQYF
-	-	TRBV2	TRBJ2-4	TGTGCCAGCAACCAGGGGGGAGCCAAAAACATTCAGTACTTC	CASNQGGAKNIQYF
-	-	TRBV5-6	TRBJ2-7	TGTGCCAGCAGCTTGGCAGGGCTCCACGAGCAGTACTTC	CASSLAGLHEQYF
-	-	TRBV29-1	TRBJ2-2	TGCAGCGTTGTTGATAACACCGGGGAGCTGTTTTTT	CSVVDNTGELFF
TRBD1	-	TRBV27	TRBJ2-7	TGTGCCAGCAGTTTATTTGCCGGGACAGAGGCCTACGAGCAGTACTTC	CASSLFAGTEAYEQYF
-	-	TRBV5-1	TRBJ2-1	TGCGCCAGCAGCTTGCGGGCCTCCTACAATGAGCAGTTCTTC	CASSLRASYNEQFF
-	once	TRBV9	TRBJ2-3	TGTGCCAGCAGCCCAGAGGGCAATTTGAAGGATACGCAGTATTTT	CASSPEGNLKDTQYF
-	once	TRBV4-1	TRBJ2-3	TGCGCCAGCAGCCAAGGGTCTAGCCTAGGTACGCAGTATTTT	CASSQGSSLGTQYF
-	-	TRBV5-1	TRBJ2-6	TGCGCCAGCAAGGTCTCTGGGGCCAACGTCCTGACTTTC	CASKVSGANVLTF
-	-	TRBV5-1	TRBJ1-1	TGCGCCAGCAGCACATACAGGGAGAGCACTGAAGCTTTCTTT	CASSTYRESTEAFF
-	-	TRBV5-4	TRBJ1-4	TGTGCCGGCCTCGGCCGAAGGGAGCTAGAAAAACTGTTTTTT	CAGLGRRELEKLFF
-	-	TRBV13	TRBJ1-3	TGTGCCAGCAGCCCACGGGACTCTGGAAACACCATATATTTT	CASSPRDSGNTIYF
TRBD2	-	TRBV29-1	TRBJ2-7	TGCAGCGTTGTCGGGCTAGCGGGCTCCTACGAGCAGTACTTC	CSVVGLAGSYEQYF
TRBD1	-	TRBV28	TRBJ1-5	TGTGCCAGCAGTTCCGGGACAGGGATTCAGCCCCAGCATTTT	CASSSGTGIQPQHF
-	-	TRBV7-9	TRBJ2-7	TGTGCCAGCAGCCCAAAGACAGGAAGGAGCTCCTACGAGCAGTACTTC	CASSPKTGRSSYEQYF
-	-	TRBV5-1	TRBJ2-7	TGCGCCAGCAGCTTGGGAGGACACACCTACGAGCAGTACTTC	CASSLGGHTYEQYF
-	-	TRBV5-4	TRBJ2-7	TGTGCCAGCAGCGTTGATGGCCCCTACGAGCAGTACTTC	CASSVDGPYEQYF
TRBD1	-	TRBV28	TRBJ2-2	TGTGCCAGCAGTAAGACAGGGGACACCGGGGAGCTGTTTTTT	CASSKTGDTGELFF
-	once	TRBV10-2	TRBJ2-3	TGCGCCAGCCGGGGACGGAATACGCAGTATTTT	CASRGRNTQYF
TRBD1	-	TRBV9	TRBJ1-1	TGTGCCAGCAGCGCAGGGGGCCCTAACACTGAAGCTTTCTTT	CASSAGGPNTEAFF
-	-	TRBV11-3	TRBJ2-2	TGTGCCAGCAGCTTGGGGAGAGGGGACACCGGGGAGCTGTTTTTT	CASSLGRGDTGELFF
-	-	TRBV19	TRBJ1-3	TGTGCCAGTAGTATTGGACACAGCTCTGGAAACACCATATATTTT	CASSIGHSSGNTIYF
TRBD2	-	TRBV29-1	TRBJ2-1	TGCAGCGTTGAATGGGGCGGGAGGGCCTACAATGAGCAGTTCTTC	CSVEWGGRAYNEQFF
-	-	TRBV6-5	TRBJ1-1	TGTCCACCGGAGGGGCCCACCCGGGTGAACACTGAAGCTTTCTTT	CPPEGPTRVNTEAFF
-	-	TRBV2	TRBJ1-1	TGTGCCAGACGGACCGGGAACACTGAAGCTTTCTTT	CARRTGNTEAFF
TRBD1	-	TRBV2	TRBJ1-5	TGTGCCAGCAAGGAGGGGGCACGACAGCCCCAGCATTTT	CASKEGARQPQHF
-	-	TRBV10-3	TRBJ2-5	TGTGCCATCAGTGAGTTGGACCCGCTTCGGGCGCAAGAGACCCAGTACTTC	CAISELDPLRAQETQYF
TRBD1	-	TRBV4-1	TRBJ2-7	TGCGCCAGCAGCCCCCGGACAGGATATGCCGAGCAGTACTTC	CASSPRTGYAEQYF
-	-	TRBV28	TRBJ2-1	TGTGCCAGCAGTTCTCTCCGATACTCCTACAATGAGCAGTTCTTC	CASSSLRYSYNEQFF
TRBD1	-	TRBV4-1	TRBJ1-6	TGCGCCAGCAGCCAGGGGACAGGGTATTCACCCCTCCACTTT	CASSQGTGYSPLHF